One sample yielded the 21 T cell receptor beta chains listed below, sequenced in a study of B cell selection in AIRE deficiency. The regulatory T cell sort gate was CD4+CD25hiCD127low/negative. Some clones are missing from TCRdb's copy, which holds only in-frame ones; the method was immunoSEQ multiplex PCR. This table holds 20,000 to 30,000 clones, 80% to 95% found once. Sequences were obtained from CD4+CD25+ Tregs sorted from PBMCs. The receptors were gathered from a human donor in good health.

The gene calls are TRBV19 and TRBJ1-4; D is unresolved. This CDR3 region has 15 residues. Trimming removed 10 bases at V and 2 bases at J, with 17 bases between. Germline lookup yields CDR1 LNHDA and CDR2 SQIVND (reference sequence). In DNA, the CDR3 is TGTGCCACTAAGCTGGGGATTTATACTAATGAAAAACTGTTTTTT. Residues: CATKLGIYTNEKLFF.

This CDR3 reads CAWSIGVDTQYF. The CDR3 DNA reads as TGTGCCTGGAGTATCGGGGTGGATACGCAGTATTTT. The chain carries TRBV30 and TRBJ2-3; D possibly corresponds to TRBD2 (5 bases). CDR1 is GTSNPN, CDR2 SVGIG, per germline (reference sequence). There are 12 residues in the CDR3. The V and J ends lost 2 bases and 6 bases respectively, with 9 bases between them.

The rearrangement uses TRBV2 and TRBJ2-7; D is undetermined. Trimming took 5 bases from V and 2 from J, leaving 4 bases between them. CDR1 SNHLY and CDR2 FYNNEI come from the germline V gene. This CDR3 has 11 amino acids. CDR3 region: CASSPTYEQYF. As DNA, the CDR3 is TGTGCCAGCAGTCCGACCTACGAGCAGTACTTC.

The rearrangement links TRBV5-5 to TRBJ2-5, with 7 bases lining up with TRBD1. Trimming at V came to 1 base and at J to 2 bases, leaving 2 bases not matched to a gene. The CDR3 runs 14 residues. Germline loops: CDR1 SGHKS, CDR2 YYEKEE (reference sequence). The CDR3 sequence: CASSLWTGQETQYF. CDR3 sequence (DNA): TGTGCCAGCAGCTTGTGGACAGGTCAAGAGACCCAGTACTTC.

The J gene is TRBJ2-2, the V gene TRBV9; D gene ambiguous. From germline, CDR1 is SGDLS and CDR2 YYNGEE. Trimming left V 0 bases short and J 7 bases short, with 4 bases between. This CDR3 spans 12 amino acids. CDR3 DNA sequence: TGTGCCAGCAGCGTAGGGGACGGGGAGCTGTTTTTT. As protein: CASSVGDGELFF.

This clone was seen a single time. This chain links TRBV21-1 with TRBJ1-5; the D segment call TRBD1 is taken from the table without a DNA check. TRBV21-1 is a pseudogene segment. CDR3 length equals 14 residues. DNA of the CDR3: TGTGCCAGCAGTCCAGGGGATCGCAATCAGCCCCAGCATTTT. It specifies CASSPGDRNQPQHF.

CDR3 region: CASTPRGLHNYGYTF. The CDR3 bases are TGTGCCAGCACCCCCCGCGGGCTTCATAACTATGGCTACACCTTC. V gene TRBV7-9 combines with J gene TRBJ1-2; no definite D call. Germline V lookup: CDR1 SEHNR, CDR2 FQNEAQ (reference sequence). CDR3 length: 15 residues. V was trimmed by 7 bases and J by 1 base, leaving 16 bases between them.

The chain is built from TRBV27 and TRBJ2-7; 10 positions match TRBD1. V was clipped by 7 bases and J by 6 bases; unmatched bases: 9. The CDR3 has 14 residues. Germline V gene data show CDR1 as MNHEY and CDR2 as SMNVEV (reference sequence). For the CDR3, the DNA is TGTGCCAGCACCTACAGACAGGGGGCTGGCGAGCAGTACTTC. This encodes CASTYRQGAGEQYF.

The V call is TRBV6-6, the J call TRBJ1-1; no clear D gene. CDR3 length: 12 amino acids. V gave up 2 bases and J gave up 3 bases, with 4 bases separating them. Germline V gives CDR1 MNHNY, CDR2 SVGAGI (reference sequence). The CDR3 nucleotides are TGTGCCAGCAGTTACAGGTACACTGAAGCTTTCTTT. It yields the protein CASSYRYTEAFF.

The J gene is TRBJ1-4, the V gene TRBV19, with TRBD1 identical over 8 bases. The ends lost 5 bases at V and 5 bases at J; junction bases unmatched: 4. Germline CDR1 is LNHDA and CDR2 is SQIVND (reference sequence). The CDR3 is 14 residues long. CDR3 DNA sequence: TGTGCCAGTAGTGTGACAGGGGTGAATGAAAAACTGTTTTTT. Protein: CASSVTGVNEKLFF. Complete variable domain (other parts from reference TRBV19 and TRBJ1-4): DGGITQSPKYLFRKEGQNVTLSCEQNLNHDAMYWYRQDPGQGLRLIYYSQIVNDFQKGDIAEGYSVSREKKESFPLTVTSAQKNPTAFYLCASSVTGVNEKLFFGSGTQLSVL.

This chain connects TRBV20-1 to TRBJ1-2; D not resolved. V lost 6 bases to trimming and J lost 6 bases, with 8 bases between them. Germline lookup yields CDR1 DFQATT and CDR2 SNEGSKA (reference sequence). The CDR3 is made up of 10 amino acids. The CDR3 region has the DNA TGCAGTGCCACTCGGGATGGCTACACCTTC. Its protein product is CSATRDGYTF.

The V and J genes are TRBV1 and TRBJ2-7; the table's D call TRBD2 went unverified against the DNA. TRBV1 is a known pseudogene. CDR3 size: 18 residues. CDR3 DNA: TGCACCAGCAGCCAAGAGAGGGCCTGGGAGACTTCCTCCTACGAGCAGTACTTC. It yields the protein CTSSQERAWETSSYEQYF.

The chain links TRBV28 to TRBJ1-2, with D maybe TRBD1 (6 bases). V was clipped by 0 bases and J by 4 bases, with 6 bases between them. The CDR3 contains 13 residues. CDR1 MDHEN and CDR2 SYDVKM come from the germline V gene. CDR3 nucleotides: TGTGCCAGCAGTTTATGGGGGGCCTATGGCTACACCTTC. It encodes CASSLWGAYGYTF.

V and J are TRBV19 and TRBJ2-3; D unresolved. V shed 3 bases and J shed 6 bases, with 4 bases lying between them. Per germline, CDR1 LNHDA and CDR2 SQIVND (reference sequence). The CDR3 is 11 amino acids. In nucleotides, the CDR3 is TGTGCCAGTAGTATCGCCGATACGCAGTATTTT. This gives the protein CASSIADTQYF.

The V call is TRBV18, the J call TRBJ2-7; 7 positions agree with TRBD1. Germline CDR1 is KGHSH and CDR2 is LQKENI. Trimming at V came to 6 bases and at J to 0 bases, leaving 5 bases not matched to a gene. The CDR3 contains 14 residues. CDR3 sequence reads: CASSGQEGSYEQYF. CDR3 DNA: TGTGCCAGCTCCGGACAGGAAGGCTCCTACGAGCAGTACTTC.

V is TRBV5-4 and J is TRBJ1-1, with a weak D call TRBD1 (5 bases). CDR3 length equals 12 residues. Germline CDR1 reads SGHNT; CDR2 reads YYREEE (reference sequence). V lost 5 bases and J 3 bases, leaving 8 bases between the germline ends. CDR3 residues: CASSQTDTEAFF. Written as DNA, the CDR3 is TGTGCCAGCAGTCAGACAGACACTGAAGCTTTCTTT.

The chain carries TRBV5-1 and TRBJ2-4, with D maybe TRBD2 (5 bases). This CDR3 has 15 amino acids. CDR1 and CDR2 from the germline V gene are SGHRS and YFSETQ. Trimming pared 3 bases from V and 0 bases from J, leaving 10 bases between. This CDR3 reads CASSYGEIAKNIQYF. CDR3 nucleotides: TGCGCCAGCAGCTACGGGGAGATAGCCAAAAACATTCAGTACTTC.

The CDR3 region is CASSFGGQMNTEAFF. Written as DNA, the CDR3 is TGTGCCAGCAGCTTCGGTGGGCAAATGAACACTGAAGCTTTCTTT. The chain employs TRBV28 and TRBJ1-1; D not resolved. The V and J ends lost 6 bases and 0 bases respectively, with 14 bases between them. The CDR3 consists of 15 residues. CDR1 and CDR2 from the germline V gene are MDHEN and SYDVKM.

This clone appeared a single time. This chain joins TRBV28 and TRBJ2-2; TRBD1 might be the D (5 bases). The V end was cut by 8 bases, the J end by 4 bases, with 14 bases between. Germline loops: CDR1 MDHEN, CDR2 SYDVKM. This CDR3 comprises 14 residues. CDR3 in amino acids: CASALGRRTGELFF. The CDR3 coding sequence is TGTGCCAGCGCCCTGGGGCGTCGCACCGGGGAGCTGTTTTTT.

The chain joins TRBV10-2 to TRBJ1-1, with 10 positions matching TRBD1. The CDR3 runs to 15 residues. CDR1 and CDR2 from the germline V gene are WSHSY and SAAADI. The V and J ends lost 6 bases and 6 bases, in that order; junction bases with no gene match: 10. DNA of the CDR3: TGCGCCAGCAGAGAACCGGGACAGGGGAGCCCTGAAGCTTTCTTT. Its translation: CASREPGQGSPEAFF.

The rearrangement uses TRBV19 and TRBJ1-1; a possible D gene is TRBD1 (5 bases). CDR3 size: 12 residues. Germline V gene lookup returns CDR1 LNHDA and CDR2 SQIVND (reference sequence). Trimming took 5 bases from V and 10 from J, leaving 14 bases between them. CDR3 loop: CASSSRGGGAFF. Here the CDR3 DNA reads TGTGCCAGTAGTTCCCGTGGGGGGGGAGCTTTCTTT. Together with reference TRBV19 and TRBJ1-1, the CDR3 gives the full variable domain: DGGITQSPKYLFRKEGQNVTLSCEQNLNHDAMYWYRQDPGQGLRLIYYSQIVNDFQKGDIAEGYSVSREKKESFPLTVTSAQKNPTAFYLCASSSRGGGAFFGQGTRLTVV.